The rows below give T cell receptor beta chains drawn from one sample of a study of cytomegalovirus exposure and HLA in healthy donors. Assay: immunoSEQ multiplex PCR; the TCRdb copy retains only in-frame clones and omits some. This repertoire includes 30,000 to 35,000 clones. Material: PBMCs. These receptor sequences come from a woman aged 40 to 49 in good health and CMV-seropositive. Both conserved end residues are part of each CDR3. D genes are given only for firm matches.

TRBD2,TRBV4-2,TRBJ2-7,CASSAGLASYEQYF,TGTGCCAGCAGTGCGGGACTAGCATCCTACGAGCAGTACTTC
.,TRBV10-3,TRBJ2-5,CAISVGLASSATETQYF,TGTGCCATCAGTGTAGGTCTAGCATCTAGTGCAACAGAGACCCAGTACTTC
.,TRBV5-6,TRBJ2-4,CASSLMGAENIQYF,TGTGCCAGCAGCTTGATGGGCGCCGAAAACATTCAGTACTTC
.,TRBV27,TRBJ2-7,CASTPYPRGRQYF,TGTGCCAGCACCCCTTACCCCCGGGGTAGGCAGTACTTC
.,TRBV7-2,TRBJ2-7,CASSFGERRYEQYF,TGTGCCAGCAGCTTCGGGGAACGGAGGTACGAGCAGTACTTC
TRBD1,TRBV29-1,TRBJ2-5,CSVPRQGGETQYF,TGCAGCGTTCCCCGACAGGGTGGGGAGACCCAGTACTTC
TRBD1,TRBV10-3,TRBJ1-2,CAISESPGQALYGYTF,TGTGCCATCAGTGAGTCACCGGGACAGGCGCTCTATGGCTACACCTTC
TRBD2,TRBV29-1,TRBJ2-1,CSTRGGLGSRISDEQFF,TGCAGCACCCGGGGGGGGCTCGGGAGTCGAATCTCCGATGAGCAGTTCTTC
TRBD2,TRBV4-2,TRBJ2-3,CASSQDSGPDTQYF,TGTGCCAGCAGCCAAGATAGCGGGCCAGATACGCAGTATTTT
TRBD2,TRBV7-2,TRBJ2-7,CASSPHSGTPYEQYF,TGTGCCAGCAGCCCTCATAGCGGGACCCCCTACGAGCAGTACTTC
TRBD1,TRBV6-4,TRBJ1-2,CASSDDREANYGYTF,TGTGCCAGCAGTGACGACAGGGAAGCTAACTATGGCTACACCTTC
TRBD1,TRBV28,TRBJ1-1,CASSRGQENTEAFF,TGTGCCAGCAGCCGAGGACAGGAGAACACTGAAGCTTTCTTT
.,TRBV6-5,TRBJ2-1,CASRPGLSSYNEQFF,TGTGCCAGCAGACCGGGACTTAGCTCCTACAATGAGCAGTTCTTC
TRBD1,TRBV6-1,TRBJ2-4,CASSESGQAFSKNIQYF,TGTGCCAGCAGTGAATCTGGACAGGCTTTTTCCAAAAACATTCAGTACTTC
TRBD1,TRBV18,TRBJ1-2,CASSLEGGNGYTF,TGTGCCAGCTCACTCGAAGGGGGCAATGGCTACACCTTC
TRBD1,TRBV9,TRBJ1-3,CASSRDRAGNTIYF,TGTGCCAGCAGCCGCGACAGGGCTGGAAACACCATATATTTT
TRBD2,TRBV9,TRBJ2-5,CASSVTGLAEIETQYF,TGTGCCAGCAGCGTAACAGGACTAGCGGAAATAGAGACCCAGTACTTC
.,TRBV14,TRBJ1-2,CASSQDSRVGYTF,TGTGCCAGCAGCCAAGATAGTAGAGTTGGCTACACCTTC
TRBD1,TRBV7-8,TRBJ1-1,CASRPQGAEAFF,TGTGCCAGCAGACCCCAGGGGGCTGAAGCTTTCTTT
TRBD1,TRBV9,TRBJ2-2,CASSAGGQDRGELFF,TGTGCCAGCAGCGCAGGGGGACAGGACCGGGGGGAGCTGTTTTTT
TRBD1,TRBV5-4,TRBJ1-2,CASSFYRGGYGYTF,TGTGCCAGCAGCTTCTACAGGGGAGGTTATGGCTACACCTTC
TRBD1,TRBV2,TRBJ1-5,CASSFGQGSQPQHF,TGTGCCAGCAGTTTTGGACAGGGGAGCCAGCCCCAGCATTTT
TRBD2,TRBV5-1,TRBJ2-3,CASGHGTSEADTQYF,TGCGCCAGCGGTCACGGGACTAGCGAGGCAGATACGCAGTATTTT
.,TRBV14,TRBJ2-4,CASSQDSRNIQYF,TGTGCCAGCAGCCAAGATTCCCGGAACATTCAGTACTTC
.,TRBV5-1,TRBJ2-3,CASSLEGRGDTQYF,TGCGCCAGCAGCTTGGAAGGGAGAGGAGATACGCAGTATTTT
.,TRBV7-2,TRBJ1-3,CASSLIGRTISSGNTIYF,TGTGCCAGCAGCTTAATAGGGCGGACTATAAGCTCTGGAAACACCATATATTTT
TRBD2,TRBV4-2,TRBJ2-1,CASSQGLAGDVEQFF,TGTGCCAGCAGCCAAGGGCTAGCGGGAGATGTTGAGCAGTTCTTC
TRBD1,TRBV2,TRBJ1-1,CASSSFKGATEAFF,TGTGCCAGCAGTAGTTTTAAGGGGGCGACTGAAGCTTTCTTT
TRBD1,TRBV5-4,TRBJ2-7,CASSSQGLGEQYF,TGTGCCAGCAGCTCACAGGGGCTGGGGGAGCAGTACTTC
TRBD2,TRBV7-3,TRBJ2-1,CASSFRAGSSYNEQFF,TGTGCCAGCAGTTTCCGAGCGGGGTCCTCCTACAATGAGCAGTTCTTC
.,TRBV29-1,TRBJ2-1,CSVEAGARNNEQFF,TGCAGCGTTGAGGCGGGGGCGCGTAACAATGAGCAGTTCTTC
TRBD1,TRBV2,TRBJ1-5,CASSGGQGVEPQHF,TGTGCCAGCAGTGGAGGACAGGGCGTAGAGCCCCAGCATTTT
TRBD2,TRBV27,TRBJ2-5,CASSLAGGETQYF,TGTGCCAGCAGTTTAGCGGGGGGAGAGACCCAGTACTTC
TRBD2,TRBV27,TRBJ2-7,CASSRTSGRWYEQYF,TGTGCCAGCAGCCGGACTAGCGGGAGGTGGTACGAGCAGTACTTC
TRBD1,TRBV9,TRBJ1-1,CASSVGWGQGDAFF,TGTGCCAGCAGCGTAGGGTGGGGACAGGGTGACGCTTTCTTT
TRBD2,TRBV4-1,TRBJ2-7,CASSQLLAVSAYEQYF,TGCGCCAGCAGCCAATTACTAGCGGTGAGCGCCTACGAGCAGTACTTC
TRBD1,TRBV7-9,TRBJ1-2,CASSLARTGLNYGYTF,TGTGCCAGCAGCTTAGCCCGGACAGGGTTGAACTATGGCTACACCTTC
TRBD2,TRBV18,TRBJ2-2,CASSQGLARTGELFF,TGTGCCAGCTCACAGGGACTAGCGAGAACCGGGGAGCTGTTTTTT
.,TRBV5-1,TRBJ2-3,CASSGGTATDTQYF,TGCGCCAGCAGCGGAGGGACAGCCACAGATACGCAGTATTTT
.,TRBV5-4,TRBJ1-1,CASSQGLYTEAFF,TGTGCCAGCAGCCAGGGCCTATACACTGAAGCTTTCTTT
TRBD2,TRBV6-1,TRBJ2-3,CASTRGLAATDTQYF,TGTGCCAGCACCCGAGGACTAGCGGCCACAGATACGCAGTATTTT
TRBD2,TRBV5-4,TRBJ2-1,CASSLGLAVNEQFF,TGTGCCAGCAGCTTGGGACTAGCGGTTAATGAGCAGTTCTTC
.,TRBV28,TRBJ2-7,CASIPGPRGYEQYF,TGTGCCAGCATCCCGGGCCCCAGGGGCTACGAGCAGTACTTC
.,TRBV5-1,TRBJ2-7,CASSLGNRDYEQYF,TGCGCCAGCAGCTTGGGTAACAGGGACTACGAGCAGTACTTC
TRBD1,TRBV28,TRBJ1-1,CASSPLTGSNTEAFF,TGTGCCAGCAGTCCGTTGACAGGGTCGAACACTGAAGCTTTCTTT
TRBD1,TRBV5-1,TRBJ1-1,CASSSDRGRREGTFF,TGCGCCAGCAGCTCAGACAGGGGGCGACGAGAGGGAACTTTCTTT
TRBD2,TRBV5-1,TRBJ2-1,CASTYSGRDNEQFF,TGCGCCAGCACCTATAGCGGGAGGGACAATGAGCAGTTCTTC
.,TRBV19,TRBJ2-7,CASRSDSSYEQYF,TGTGCCAGTAGATCGGACTCGTCCTACGAGCAGTACTTC
.,TRBV6-5,TRBJ1-5,CASSYSIRGNQPQHF,TGTGCCAGCAGTTACTCGATTAGGGGGAATCAGCCCCAGCATTTT
TRBD2,TRBV6-6,TRBJ2-5,CASSSSGREETQYF,TGTGCCAGCAGTTCTAGCGGGAGGGAAGAGACCCAGTACTTC
.,TRBV19,TRBJ2-7,CASSPTGEQYF,TGTGCCAGTAGTCCGACAGGCGAGCAGTACTTC
.,TRBV27,TRBJ2-1,CASSNPGYNEQFF,TGTGCCAGCAGCAATCCGGGTTACAATGAGCAGTTCTTC
.,TRBV28,TRBJ2-7,CASSLSGTQYEQYF,TGTGCCAGCAGTTTGTCGGGGACTCAATACGAGCAGTACTTC
TRBD2,TRBV5-1,TRBJ2-2,CASSYSGGDTGELFF,TGCGCCAGCAGCTACTCCGGGGGGGACACCGGGGAGCTGTTTTTT
TRBD1,TRBV5-6,TRBJ2-5,CASSTQGLETQYF,TGTGCCAGCAGCACACAGGGGTTAGAGACCCAGTACTTC